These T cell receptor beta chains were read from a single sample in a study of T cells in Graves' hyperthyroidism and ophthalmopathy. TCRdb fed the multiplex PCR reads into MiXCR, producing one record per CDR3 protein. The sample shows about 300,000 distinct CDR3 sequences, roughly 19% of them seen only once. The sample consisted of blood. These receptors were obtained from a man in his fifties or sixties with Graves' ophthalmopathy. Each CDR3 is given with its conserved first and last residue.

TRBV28,CASSSGPGLAEPTDTQYF
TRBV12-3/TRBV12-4,CASLHPNRQDTQYF
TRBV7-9,CASSRGDSALVVYEQYF
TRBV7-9,CASSFTRTTYGYNEQFF
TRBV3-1,CASSHRVSYEQYF
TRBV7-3,CASSFAGSNEQFF
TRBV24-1,CATSDLTRDLYEQYF
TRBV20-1,CSAVDRWDNQPQHF
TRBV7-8,CASRNSTGQPQHF
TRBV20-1,CSASAGSGPGTDTQYF
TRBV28,CASNTGYEQYF
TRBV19,CASSIESGHEQFF
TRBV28,CASSVRTSGTYEQYF
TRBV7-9,CASSRDSKYGYTF
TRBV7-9,CASSQGTGDEKLFF
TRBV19,CASSRGGGLETQYF
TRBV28,CASSLYATGGDQPQHF
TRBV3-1,CASSQVDGLAGGPKDTQYF
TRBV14,CASSQVVGNEQFF
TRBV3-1,CASSPGLAGGLKTQYF
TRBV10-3,CVSRGDTEAFF
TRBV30,CAFLWNSNTEAFF
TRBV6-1,CASSAGTSGTREQYF
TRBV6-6,CASSYHSGTGDVTKNIQYF
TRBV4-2,CASSPIDRGLAKNIQYF
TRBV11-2,CASTGGYANEKLFF
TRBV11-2,CASSSRPGANVLTF
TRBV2,CASSGDRRETEAFF
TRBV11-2,CATAGTSRSPLHF
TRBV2,CASSDLLKTTNEKLFF
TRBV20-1,CSASDPYQETQYF
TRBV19,CASSPRRERNTIYF
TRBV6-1,CASSDDSRGQYF
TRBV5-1,CASSLGGDPIEQYF
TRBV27,CASSLGLAPSYNEQFF
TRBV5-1,CASSSGTAKTYEQYF
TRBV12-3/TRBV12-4,CASSFPGLAGVELFF
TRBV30,CAWSGQLYGYTF
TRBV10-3,CAISPRTATSTDTQYF
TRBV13,CASSLGRGTLYQETQYF
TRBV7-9,CASSLDAGGNTIYF
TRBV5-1,CASSYLGSGNTDTQYF